This record looks at one TCR beta chain sequence and its context. The data originate from a study of CXCR3-negative and CXCR3-positive naive CD8 T cells. Study summary: For each library, about 1.5 +/- 0.3 million TRB reads were obtained, some 140 million in total.

UMI labels and 5' RACE were used to prepare the TRB cDNA libraries. Each CDR3 protein gets one entry in TCRdb, which reprocessed the 5' RACE reads and gives no DNA. The sample yields 70,000 to 95,000 distinct CDR3 sequences, of which the top ten take up around 1.4%. Germline V gives CDR1 SGDLS, CDR2 YYNGEE. The CDR3 has 15 residues. V is TRBV9 and J is TRBJ1-2. The origin of this receptor is a human donor in good health. Some clones in this sample may be carry-over from other donors' samples. The sample consisted of naive CXCR3- CD8+ T cells from blood. Regarding subset: CD45RO-CCR7+CD27+CD95- naive CD8+ T cells lacking CXCR3 (TNR3-). The chain's CDR3 is CASSVAVDSNYGYTF. Complete variable domain (other parts from reference TRBV9 and TRBJ1-2): DSGVTQTPKHLITATGQRVTLRCSPRSGDLSVYWYQQSLDQGLQFLIQYYNGEERAKGNILERFSAQQFPDLHSELNLSSLELGDSALYFCASSVAVDSNYGYTFGSGTRLTVV.